The rows below give T cell receptor beta chains drawn from one sample of a study of shared clonotypes between healthy human individuals. Data came from immunoSEQ multiplex PCR; TCRdb stores just in-frame clones and leaves some out. This repertoire shows 1,500,000 or so clones, about 98.5% found once; its top ten account for about 0.34%. Sequenced input: naive CD4+ T cells sorted from blood. These receptors all stem from a man aged 25-45 years in good health. Both conserved end residues are part of each CDR3. A D gene is named only where the DNA matches it firmly.

V: TRBV19; J: TRBJ2-5; D: TRBD1; CDR3: CASSQARGPQETQYF
V: TRBV2; J: TRBJ2-7; D: .; CDR3: CAAFFTGTGQNEQYF
V: TRBV9; J: TRBJ2-1; D: TRBD1; CDR3: CASSPRTGTYNEQFF
V: TRBV5-1; J: TRBJ2-5; D: TRBD2; CDR3: CASSSPGGETQYF
V: TRBV14; J: TRBJ2-1; D: TRBD2; CDR3: CASSQRLAGVSYNEQFF
V: TRBV28; J: TRBJ2-7; D: TRBD2; CDR3: CASSPLLLAGEGEQYF
V: TRBV2; J: TRBJ2-7; D: .; CDR3: CASSSRGSGSYEQYF
V: TRBV15; J: TRBJ1-2; D: .; CDR3: CATSPLRDKSYTF
V: TRBV10-2; J: TRBJ2-5; D: TRBD2; CDR3: CASSEMASGRIQETQYF
V: TRBV11-2; J: TRBJ2-1; D: .; CDR3: CASSLDLSFYNEQFF
V: TRBV19; J: TRBJ2-5; D: TRBD1; CDR3: CASSTYQGEETQYF
V: TRBV4-3; J: TRBJ2-7; D: TRBD2; CDR3: CASSQIGTSGAYEQYF
V: TRBV30; J: TRBJ2-5; D: .; CDR3: CAGGETQYF
V: TRBV19; J: TRBJ1-2; D: TRBD1; CDR3: CASSIVGQGLSGYTF
V: TRBV19; J: TRBJ2-5; D: .; CDR3: CASSIGPLQYF
V: TRBV5-6; J: TRBJ2-7; D: .; CDR3: CASSLGVDPDPYEQYF
V: TRBV20-1; J: TRBJ2-5; D: .; CDR3: CSARGETQYF
V: TRBV21-1; J: TRBJ2-2; D: .; CDR3: CASSKAQGGPTTGELFF
V: TRBV9; J: TRBJ2-7; D: .; CDR3: CASSLGNRAYEQYF
V: TRBV10-3; J: TRBJ2-7; D: TRBD2; CDR3: CAFRLAGSYEQYF
V: TRBV7-9; J: TRBJ2-2; D: .; CDR3: CASSLVDIGANTGELFF
V: TRBV25-1; J: TRBJ2-5; D: .; CDR3: CASTWGSRGTQYF
V: TRBV18; J: TRBJ2-1; D: .; CDR3: CASSLSGGAQFF
V: TRBV2; J: TRBJ2-5; D: TRBD2; CDR3: CASSRLAGGETQYF